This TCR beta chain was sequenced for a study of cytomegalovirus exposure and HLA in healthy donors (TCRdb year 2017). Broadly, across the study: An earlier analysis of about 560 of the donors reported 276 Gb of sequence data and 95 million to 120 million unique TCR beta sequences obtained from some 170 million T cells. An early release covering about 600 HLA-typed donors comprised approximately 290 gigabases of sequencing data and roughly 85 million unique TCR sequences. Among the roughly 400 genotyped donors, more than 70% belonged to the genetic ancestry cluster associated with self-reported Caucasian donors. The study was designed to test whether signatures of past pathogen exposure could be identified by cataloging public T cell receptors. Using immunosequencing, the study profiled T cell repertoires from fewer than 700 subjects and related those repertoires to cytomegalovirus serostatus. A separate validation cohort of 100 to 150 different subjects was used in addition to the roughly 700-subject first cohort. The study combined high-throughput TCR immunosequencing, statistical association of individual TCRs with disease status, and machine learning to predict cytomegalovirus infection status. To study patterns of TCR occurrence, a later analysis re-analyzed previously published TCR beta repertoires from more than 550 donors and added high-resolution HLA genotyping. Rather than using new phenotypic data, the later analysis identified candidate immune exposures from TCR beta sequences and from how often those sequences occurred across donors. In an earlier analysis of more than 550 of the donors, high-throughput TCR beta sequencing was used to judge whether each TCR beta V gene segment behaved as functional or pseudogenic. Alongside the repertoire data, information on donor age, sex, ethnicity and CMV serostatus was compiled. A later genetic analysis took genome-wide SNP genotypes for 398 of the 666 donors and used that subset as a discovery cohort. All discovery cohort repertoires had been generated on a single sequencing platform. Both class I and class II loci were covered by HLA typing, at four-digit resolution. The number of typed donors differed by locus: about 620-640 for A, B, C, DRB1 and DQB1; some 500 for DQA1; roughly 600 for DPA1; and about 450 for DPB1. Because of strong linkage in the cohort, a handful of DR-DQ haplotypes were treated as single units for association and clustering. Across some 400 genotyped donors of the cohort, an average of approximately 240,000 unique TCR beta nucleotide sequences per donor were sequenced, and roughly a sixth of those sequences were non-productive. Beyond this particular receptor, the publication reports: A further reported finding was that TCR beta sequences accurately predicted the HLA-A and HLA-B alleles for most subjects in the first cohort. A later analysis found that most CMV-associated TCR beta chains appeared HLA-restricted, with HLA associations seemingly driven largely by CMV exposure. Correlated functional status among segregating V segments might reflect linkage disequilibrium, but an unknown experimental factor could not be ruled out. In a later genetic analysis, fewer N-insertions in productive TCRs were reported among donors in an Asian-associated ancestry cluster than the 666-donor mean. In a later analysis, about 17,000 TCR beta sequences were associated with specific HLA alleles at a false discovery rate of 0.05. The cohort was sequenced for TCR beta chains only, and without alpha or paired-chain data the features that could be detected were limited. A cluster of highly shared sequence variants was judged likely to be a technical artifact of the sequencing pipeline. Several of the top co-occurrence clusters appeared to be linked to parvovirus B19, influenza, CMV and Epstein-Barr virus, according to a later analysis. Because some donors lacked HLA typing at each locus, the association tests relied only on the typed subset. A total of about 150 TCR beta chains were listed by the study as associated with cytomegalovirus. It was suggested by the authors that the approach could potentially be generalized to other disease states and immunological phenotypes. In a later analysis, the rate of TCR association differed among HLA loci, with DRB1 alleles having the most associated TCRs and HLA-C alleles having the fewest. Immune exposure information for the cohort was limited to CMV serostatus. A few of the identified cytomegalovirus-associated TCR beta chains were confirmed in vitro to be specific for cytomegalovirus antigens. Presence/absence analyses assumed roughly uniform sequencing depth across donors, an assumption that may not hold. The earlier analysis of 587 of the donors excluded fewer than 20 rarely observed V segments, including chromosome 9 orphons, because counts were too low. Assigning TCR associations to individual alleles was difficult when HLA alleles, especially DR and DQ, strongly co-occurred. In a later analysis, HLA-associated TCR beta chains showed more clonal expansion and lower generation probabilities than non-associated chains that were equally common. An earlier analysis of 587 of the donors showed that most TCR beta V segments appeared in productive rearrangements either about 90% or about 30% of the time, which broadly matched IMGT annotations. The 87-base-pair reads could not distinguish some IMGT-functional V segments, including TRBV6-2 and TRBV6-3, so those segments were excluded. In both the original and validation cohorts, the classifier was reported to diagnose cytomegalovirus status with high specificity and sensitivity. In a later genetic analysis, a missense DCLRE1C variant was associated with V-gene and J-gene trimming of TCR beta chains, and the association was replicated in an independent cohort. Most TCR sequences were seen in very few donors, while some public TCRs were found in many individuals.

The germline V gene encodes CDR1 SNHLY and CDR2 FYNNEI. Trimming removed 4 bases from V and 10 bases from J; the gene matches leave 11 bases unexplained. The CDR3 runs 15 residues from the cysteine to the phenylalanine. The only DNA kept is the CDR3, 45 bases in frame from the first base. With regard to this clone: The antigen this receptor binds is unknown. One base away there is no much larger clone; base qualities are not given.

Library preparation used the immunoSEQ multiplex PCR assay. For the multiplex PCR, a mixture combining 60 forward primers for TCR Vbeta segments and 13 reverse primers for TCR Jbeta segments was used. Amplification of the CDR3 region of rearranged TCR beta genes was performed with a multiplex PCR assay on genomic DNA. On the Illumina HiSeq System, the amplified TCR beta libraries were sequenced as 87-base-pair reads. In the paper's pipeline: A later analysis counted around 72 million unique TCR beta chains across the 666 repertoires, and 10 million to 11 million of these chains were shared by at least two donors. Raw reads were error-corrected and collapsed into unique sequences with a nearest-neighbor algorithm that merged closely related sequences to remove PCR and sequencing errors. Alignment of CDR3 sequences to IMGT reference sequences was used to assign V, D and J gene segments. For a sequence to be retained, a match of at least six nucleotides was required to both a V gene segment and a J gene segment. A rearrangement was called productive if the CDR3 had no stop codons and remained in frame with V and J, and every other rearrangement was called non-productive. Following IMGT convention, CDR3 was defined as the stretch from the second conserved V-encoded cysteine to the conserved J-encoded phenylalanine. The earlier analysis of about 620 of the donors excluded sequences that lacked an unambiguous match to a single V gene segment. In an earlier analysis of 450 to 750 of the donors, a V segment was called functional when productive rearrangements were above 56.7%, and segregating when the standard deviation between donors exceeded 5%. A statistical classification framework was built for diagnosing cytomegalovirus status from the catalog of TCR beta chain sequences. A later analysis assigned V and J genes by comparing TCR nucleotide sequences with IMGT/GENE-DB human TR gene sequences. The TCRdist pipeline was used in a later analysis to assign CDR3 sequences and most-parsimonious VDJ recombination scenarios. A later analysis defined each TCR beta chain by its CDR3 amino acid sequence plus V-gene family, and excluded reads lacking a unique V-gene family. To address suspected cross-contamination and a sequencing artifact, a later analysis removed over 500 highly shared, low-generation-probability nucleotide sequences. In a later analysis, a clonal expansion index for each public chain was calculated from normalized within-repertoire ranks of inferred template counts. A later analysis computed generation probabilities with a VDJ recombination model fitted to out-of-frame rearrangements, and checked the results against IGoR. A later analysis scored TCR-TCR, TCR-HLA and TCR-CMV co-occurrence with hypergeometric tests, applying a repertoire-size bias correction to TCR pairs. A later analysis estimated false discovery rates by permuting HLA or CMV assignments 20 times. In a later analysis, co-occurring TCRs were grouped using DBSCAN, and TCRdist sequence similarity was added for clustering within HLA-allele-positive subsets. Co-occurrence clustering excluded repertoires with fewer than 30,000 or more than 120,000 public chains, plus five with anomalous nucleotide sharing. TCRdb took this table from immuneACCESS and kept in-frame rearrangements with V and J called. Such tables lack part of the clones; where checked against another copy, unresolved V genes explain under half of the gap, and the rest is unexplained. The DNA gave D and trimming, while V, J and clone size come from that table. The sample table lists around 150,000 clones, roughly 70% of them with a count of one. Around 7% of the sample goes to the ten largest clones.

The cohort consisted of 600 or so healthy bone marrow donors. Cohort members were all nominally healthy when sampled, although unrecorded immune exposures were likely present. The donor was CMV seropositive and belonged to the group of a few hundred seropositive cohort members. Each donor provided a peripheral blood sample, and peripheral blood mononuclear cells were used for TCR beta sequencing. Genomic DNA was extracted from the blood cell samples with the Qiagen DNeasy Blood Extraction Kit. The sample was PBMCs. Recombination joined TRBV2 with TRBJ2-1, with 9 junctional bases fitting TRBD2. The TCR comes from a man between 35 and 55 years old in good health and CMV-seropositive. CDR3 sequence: CASSGRGGPQEEQFF. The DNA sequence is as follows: TGTGCCAGCAGTGGGCGGGGGGGCCCTCAGGAGGAGCAGTTCTTC.